This is a list of T cell receptor beta chains from one sample in a study of T cells in Graves' hyperthyroidism and ophthalmopathy. MiXCR, run by TCRdb on the multiplex PCR reads, gives a single entry per CDR3 protein. The repertoire holds roughly 560,000 distinct CDR3 sequences, 14% to 15% seen once, with approximately 4.2% in the top ten. The specimen sequenced was blood. The receptors here all came from a woman between 40 and 55 years old with Graves' ophthalmopathy. Both conserved end residues are part of each CDR3. A D gene is named only where the DNA matches it firmly. Size tells how often a clone was seen (once, few, many) or the class of an expanded clone, and some rows leave it out.

abundance	v_gene	d_gene	j_gene	CDR3nt	CDR3aa
many	TRBV13	TRBD1	TRBJ1-2	TGTGCCAGCAGCTCTCCGGGACAGGGGTTTGGTGGCTACACCTTC	CASSSPGQGFGGYTF
many	TRBV10-3	.	TRBJ2-7	TGTGCCATCAGTGAGGGTCCGGAGGGCGAGCAGTACTTC	CAISEGPEGEQYF
many	TRBV11-2	TRBD1	TRBJ2-2	TGTGCCAGCATCCAGGACAGGGGGTACCGGGAGCTGTTTTTT	CASIQDRGYRELFF
many	TRBV7-2	.	TRBJ1-1	TGTGCCAGCAGCTTATCAGGGGCGACTGAAGCTTTCTTT	CASSLSGATEAFF
many	TRBV28	.	TRBJ1-6	TGTGCCAGCAGTTACCCCAGGGGAGATTCACCCCTCCACTTT	CASSYPRGDSPLHF
.	TRBV27	.	TRBJ2-5	TGTGCCAGCAGAGGAGTAGAGGGGACCCAGTACTTC	CASRGVEGTQYF
few	TRBV28	.	TRBJ1-6	TGTGCCAGCAGTTTATTGGGCAGGGGCGGTTCACCCCTCCACTTT	CASSLLGRGGSPLHF
.	TRBV29-1	.	TRBJ1-1	TGCAGCGTCCGCGGTGGACAGCGGAACACTGAAGCTTTCTTT	CSVRGGQRNTEAFF
many	TRBV27	TRBD1	TRBJ2-7	TGTGCCAGCAGTTCAGGGGGCCTATACGAGCAGTACTTC	CASSSGGLYEQYF
many	TRBV28	.	TRBJ1-6	TGTGCCAGCAGTTTGGTCCAGGCCTCTTCCCCCCTCCACTTT	CASSLVQASSPLHF
many	TRBV11-2	TRBD2	TRBJ2-5	TGTGCCAGCAGCTTAGGTAGCGGGGTGGATGGTGAGACCCAGTACTTC	CASSLGSGVDGETQYF
.	TRBV25-1	.	TRBJ1-2	TGTGCCAGCAGTGGACGGCGGCAGCCCGATGGCTACACCTTC	CASSGRRQPDGYTF
many	TRBV28	.	TRBJ2-5	TGTGCCAGCATTTCCTCGGAGGGAGAGACCCAGTACTTC	CASISSEGETQYF
many	TRBV6-2/TRBV6-3	.	TRBJ2-7	TGTGCCAGCAGGATTGGGGGTTACGAGCAGTACTTC	CASRIGGYEQYF
many	TRBV11-2	.	TRBJ2-7	TGTGCCAGCAGCTTACTCAGGGAAACCTACGAGCAGTACTTC	CASSLLRETYEQYF
few	TRBV18	TRBD2	TRBJ2-7	TGTGCCAGCTCACCAAGAACTAGCGGACCCTCCTACGAGCAGTACTTC	CASSPRTSGPSYEQYF
.	TRBV7-2	.	TRBJ2-5	TGTGCCAGCAGCTTAGCGGTTTTTCAAGAGACCCAGTACTTC	CASSLAVFQETQYF
many	TRBV27	.	TRBJ1-1	TGTGCCAGCAGTATGTTAAGGGACAACACTGAAGCTTTCTTT	CASSMLRDNTEAFF
many	TRBV7-3	.	TRBJ2-2	TGTGCCAGCAGCTTAACTTGGTCCGGAGGGAACACCGGGGAGCTGTTTTTT	CASSLTWSGGNTGELFF
many	TRBV11-2	.	TRBJ2-3	TGTGCCAGCAGCTTAGACAGTAGCACAGATACGCAGTATTTT	CASSLDSSTDTQYF
.	TRBV6-1	.	TRBJ2-7	TGTGCCAGCATCAAGGAGAAGGGCTCCTCCTACGAGCAGTACTTC	CASIKEKGSSYEQYF
few	TRBV2	.	TRBJ2-5	TGTGCCAGCACCCCGGGCCAGACCCAGTACTTC	CASTPGQTQYF
many	TRBV15	.	TRBJ2-5	TGTGCCACCAGCAGCGGCTTCCGGATGAGGCAAGAGACCCAGTACTTC	CATSSGFRMRQETQYF
few	TRBV28	.	TRBJ2-7	TGTGCCAGCAGTTTCGATCCGGGGGGCGTATCCTACGAGCAGTACTTC	CASSFDPGGVSYEQYF
many	TRBV5-6	TRBD1	TRBJ1-2	TGTGCCAGCAGCTTGGACTTGGACAGGTTCTATGGCTACACCTTC	CASSLDLDRFYGYTF
.	TRBV3-1	.	TRBJ2-5	TGTGCCAGCAGCCAAGATCCCCCGGGAGTGGAGACCCAGTACTTC	CASSQDPPGVETQYF
few	TRBV28	.	TRBJ2-7	TGTGCCAGCAGTCAGATAGAGCCCTACGAGCAGTACTTC	CASSQIEPYEQYF
.	TRBV5-1	.	TRBJ1-1	TGCGCCAGCAGCTTGGGTGACCAGAACACTGAAGCTTTCTTT	CASSLGDQNTEAFF
many	TRBV28	TRBD2	TRBJ2-2	TGTGCCAGCAGTCGATGGGGGGGTCAGAACACCGGGGAGCTGTTTTTT	CASSRWGGQNTGELFF
few	TRBV11-3	.	TRBJ1-2	TGTGCCAGCAGCTTAGCACTCGGAGGGGGCTACACCTTC	CASSLALGGGYTF
many	TRBV29-1	.	TRBJ2-7	TGCAGCGTTGAAGAAGGCGGCAGGGAAAATCCCTACGAGCAGTACTTC	CSVEEGGRENPYEQYF
.	TRBV18	.	TRBJ2-2	TGTGCCAGCTCACCACCGACGGGGGCGCTTCTCACCGGGGAGCTGTTTTTT	CASSPPTGALLTGELFF
many	TRBV7-8	.	TRBJ2-5	TGTGCCAGCAGCGAGACCGTGGAGACCCAGTACTTC	CASSETVETQYF
.	TRBV5-1	TRBD1	TRBJ2-7	TGCGCCAGCAGCTCCCCGCCGGGGACAGCCACCTACGAGCAGTACTTC	CASSSPPGTATYEQYF
many	TRBV2	TRBD1	TRBJ2-2	TGTGCCAGCAGGCCGGACAGGGCGAACACCGGGGAGCTGTTTTTT	CASRPDRANTGELFF
.	TRBV7-2	TRBD1	TRBJ2-7	TGTGCCAGCAGCCCACAGGGGGCGCGTTCCTACGAGCAGTACTTC	CASSPQGARSYEQYF
many	TRBV30	.	TRBJ2-7	TGTGCCTGGAGTGTAGGGCTCTCAAGCTCCTACGAGCAGTACTTC	CAWSVGLSSSYEQYF
.	TRBV30	TRBD1	TRBJ2-7	TGTGCCTGGAGGCGACAGGGGGACTACGAGCAGTACTTC	CAWRRQGDYEQYF
many	TRBV12-3/TRBV12-4	.	TRBJ2-1	TGTGCCAGCACCCTTCTTTTGAGCTCCTACAATGAGCAGTTCTTC	CASTLLLSSYNEQFF
.	TRBV6-1	TRBD1	TRBJ1-2	TGTGCCAGCAGGACCGGGGGACAGAATGGCTACACCTTC	CASRTGGQNGYTF
many	TRBV27	.	TRBJ2-5	TGTGCCAGCAGTTTAAATGGACAGATTCCAGAGACCCAGTACTTC	CASSLNGQIPETQYF
many	TRBV24-1	TRBD1	TRBJ2-5	TGTGCCACCAGTGGAAATACAGGGGGTTTCGTCGAAGGAGAGACCCAGTACTTC	CATSGNTGGFVEGETQYF